This T cell receptor beta chain comes out of a study of shared clonotypes between healthy human individuals. Overall study: A couple of women and a few men aged 18 to 49 made up the donors. Plates per donor: three CD4 naive, three CD4 memory, two CD8 naive, one CD8 memory.

For sorted subsets, 150 to 200 ng DNA per replicate equaled 30,000 or so T cell genomes. Data came from immunoSEQ multiplex PCR; TCRdb stores just in-frame clones and leaves some out. The sample lists 2,500,000 or so clones; around 92% were seen once. Between the trimmed V and J ends, which lost 8 bases and 9 bases, there was a span of 10 bases. The CDR3 is made up of 9 amino acids. CDR1 and CDR2 from the germline V gene are DFQATT and SNEGSKA (reference sequence). V and J are TRBV20-1 and TRBJ2-5; D perhaps matches TRBD1 (5 bases). This receptor was taken from a man in his late teens or twenties in good health. Some clones in this sample may be carry-over from other donors' samples. Sequenced sample: naive CD4+ T cells from PBMCs. The subset is: CD45RA+ positively selected. The CDR3 region has the DNA TGCAGTCCCTGGGGCGCCCAGTACTTC. The encoded protein is CSPWGAQYF.